This T cell receptor (beta chain) was sequenced for a study of cytomegalovirus exposure and HLA in healthy donors. Study-level information: A preliminary data release comprised roughly 80 million unique TCRs obtained from HLA-typed donors. Study results and caveats: Later on, an analysis showed TCR association rates differing by HLA locus, with DRB1 the most and HLA-C the fewest. Among the most significant clusters, several appeared linked to common viral pathogens in a later analysis.

Notes on this clone: Its antigen remains unknown.

This CDR3 spans 15 amino acids. The V gene's germline CDR1 is MNHNS and CDR2 SASEGT. The V and J ends lost 8 bases and 2 bases, in that order; junction bases with no gene match: 9. PCR used 60 Vbeta primers and 13 Jbeta primers. Sequencing was performed with immunoSEQ multiplex PCR; in TCRdb, only in-frame clones are kept and a portion is missing. The sample has around 220,000 clones; roughly 80% are singletons. The rearrangement joins TRBV6-1 to TRBJ2-3; TRBD2 agrees at 8 bases. The clonotype originates from a girl aged 2 to 10 in good health and CMV-seronegative. Specimen: PBMCs. The CDR3 DNA sequence: TGTGCCAGCTCCGCGGGACTAGGAAACACAGATACGCAGTATTTT. Amino acids: CASSAGLGNTDTQYF.